This TCR beta chain was recovered during a study of shared clonotypes between healthy human individuals. Trimming took off 8 bases at V and 4 bases at J, with 20 bases between the two ends. The germline V gene has CDR1 MNHNS and CDR2 SASEGT. The CDR3 has 15 residues. TCRdb's copy holds only in-frame clones and misses some; the assay was immunoSEQ multiplex PCR. The sample lists over a million clones, around 95% occurring once. General observations from the study: Sampling involved blood alone; tissue repertoires likely differ. An expected dependence of interdonor clonotype sharing on sequencing depth was noted. The sharing of roughly 5% of naive CD4 clonotypes was seen across a few donors.

Worth noting for this clone: What it recognizes is unknown.

The chain has TRBV6-1 and TRBJ2-5; D could derive from TRBD1 or TRBD2 (7 bases each). Sequenced sample: naive CD4+ T cells sorted from blood. The subset was: CD45RA+ positively selected. The clonotype originates from a young man in good health. This CDR3 is CASVWEGAVRETQYF. The CDR3 DNA reads TGTGCCAGCGTGTGGGAGGGGGCGGTTCGAGAGACCCAGTACTTC.